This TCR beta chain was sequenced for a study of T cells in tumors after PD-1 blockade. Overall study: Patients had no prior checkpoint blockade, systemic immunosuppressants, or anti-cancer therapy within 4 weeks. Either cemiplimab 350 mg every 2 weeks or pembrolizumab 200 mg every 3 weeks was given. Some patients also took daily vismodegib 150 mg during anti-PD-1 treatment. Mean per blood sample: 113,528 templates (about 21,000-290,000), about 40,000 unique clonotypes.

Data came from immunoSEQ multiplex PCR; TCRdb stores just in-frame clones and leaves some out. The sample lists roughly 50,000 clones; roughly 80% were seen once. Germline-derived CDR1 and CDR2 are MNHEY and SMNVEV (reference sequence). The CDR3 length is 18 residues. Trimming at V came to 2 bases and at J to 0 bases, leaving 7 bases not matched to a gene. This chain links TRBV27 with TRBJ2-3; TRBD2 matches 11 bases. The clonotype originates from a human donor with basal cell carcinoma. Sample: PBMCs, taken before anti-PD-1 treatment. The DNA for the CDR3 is TGTGCCAGCAGTTTAGGACTAGCGGGTCGTACTAGCACAGATACGCAGTATTTT. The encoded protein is CASSLGLAGRTSTDTQYF.